This T cell receptor beta chain was profiled in a study of OX40 agonist ivuxolimab in advanced cancers. The wider study: Patients received ivuxolimab, an intravenous treatment, every 2 weeks at 0.01 to 10 mg/kg. Patients treated during dose escalation were battling hepatocellular carcinoma, melanoma, renal cell or head and neck cancer. Study-wide results and limits: CD4+ and CD8+ blood T cells expanded clonally by week 6 at 0.1 to 3.0 mg/kg. The antigen specificity of the peripheral T cells (those that were expanded) was not determined.

Remarks on this clone: Its antigen is not known.

Data came from immunoSEQ multiplex PCR; TCRdb stores just in-frame clones and leaves some out. The table shows more than 95,000 clones, with 85% to 95% occurring only once. The CDR3 totals 14 residues. V shed 6 bases, J shed 5 bases, and the junction held 9 bases outside the gene matches. Germline assignment: CDR1 LNHDA and CDR2 SQIVND (reference sequence). The sequence was collected from an adult with an advanced solid tumor such as melanoma, head and neck, liver or kidney cancer. The sample in question was CD4+ or CD8+ T cells sorted from blood, obtained in a trial of the OX40 agonist ivuxolimab. The J gene is TRBJ2-7, the V gene TRBV19; TRBD1 matches 8 bases. CDR3 DNA sequence: TGTGCCAGTAGGGACCGGACAGGGCTCGACGAGCAGTACTTC. The encoded protein is CASRDRTGLDEQYF.